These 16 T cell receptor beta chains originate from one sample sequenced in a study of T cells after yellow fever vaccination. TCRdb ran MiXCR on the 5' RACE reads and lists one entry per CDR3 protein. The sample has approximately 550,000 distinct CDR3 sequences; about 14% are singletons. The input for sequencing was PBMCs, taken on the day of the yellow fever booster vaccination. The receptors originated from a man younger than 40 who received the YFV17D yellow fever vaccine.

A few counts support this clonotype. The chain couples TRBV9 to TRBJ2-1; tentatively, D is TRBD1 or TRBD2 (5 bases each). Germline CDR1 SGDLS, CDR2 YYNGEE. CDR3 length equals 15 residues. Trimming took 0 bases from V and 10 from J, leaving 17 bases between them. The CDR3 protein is CASSVGGAPGSEQFF. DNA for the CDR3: TGTGCCAGCAGCGTAGGAGGGGCTCCCGGGTCGGAGCAGTTCTTC.

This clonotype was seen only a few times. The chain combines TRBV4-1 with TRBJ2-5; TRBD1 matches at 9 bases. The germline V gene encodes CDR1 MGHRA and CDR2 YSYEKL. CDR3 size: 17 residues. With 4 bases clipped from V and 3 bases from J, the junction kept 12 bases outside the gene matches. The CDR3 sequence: CASSLWGQGLKKETQYF. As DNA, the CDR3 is TGCGCCAGCAGCCTATGGGGACAGGGATTGAAGAAAGAGACCCAGTACTTC.

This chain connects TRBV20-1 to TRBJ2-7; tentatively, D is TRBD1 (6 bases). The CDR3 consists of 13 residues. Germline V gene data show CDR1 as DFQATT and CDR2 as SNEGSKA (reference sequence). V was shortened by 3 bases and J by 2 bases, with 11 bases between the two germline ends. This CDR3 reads CSARAGAAYEQYF. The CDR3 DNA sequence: TGCAGTGCTAGGGCAGGGGCAGCCTACGAGCAGTACTTC.

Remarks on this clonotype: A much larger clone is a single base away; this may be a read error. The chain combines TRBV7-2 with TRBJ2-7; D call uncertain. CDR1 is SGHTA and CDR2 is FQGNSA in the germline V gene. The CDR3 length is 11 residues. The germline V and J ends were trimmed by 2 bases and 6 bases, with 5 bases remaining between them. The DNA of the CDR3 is TGTGCCAGCAGCTTAATAGGCGAGCAGTACTTC. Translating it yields CASSLIGEQYF.

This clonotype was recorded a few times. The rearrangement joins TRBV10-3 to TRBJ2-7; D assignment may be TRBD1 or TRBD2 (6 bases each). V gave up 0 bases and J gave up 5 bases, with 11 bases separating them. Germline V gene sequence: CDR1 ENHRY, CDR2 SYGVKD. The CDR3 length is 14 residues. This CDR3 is CAISESGGRNEQYF. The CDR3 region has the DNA TGTGCCATCAGTGAGTCGGGGGGCAGGAACGAGCAGTACTTC.

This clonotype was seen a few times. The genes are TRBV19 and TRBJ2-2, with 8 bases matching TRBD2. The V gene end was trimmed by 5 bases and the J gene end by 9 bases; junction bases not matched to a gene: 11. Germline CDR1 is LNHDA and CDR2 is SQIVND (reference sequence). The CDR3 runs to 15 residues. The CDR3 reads CASSAGGLLLRELFF. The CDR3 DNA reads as TGTGCCAGTAGTGCGGGAGGCCTATTACTCCGGGAGCTGTTTTTT.

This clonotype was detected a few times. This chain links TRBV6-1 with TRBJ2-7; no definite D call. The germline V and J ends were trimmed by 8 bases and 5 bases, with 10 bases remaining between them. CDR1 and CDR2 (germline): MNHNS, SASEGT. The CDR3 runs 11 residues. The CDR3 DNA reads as TGTGCCAGCTCAAATATCGACGAGCAGTACTTC. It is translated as CASSNIDEQYF.

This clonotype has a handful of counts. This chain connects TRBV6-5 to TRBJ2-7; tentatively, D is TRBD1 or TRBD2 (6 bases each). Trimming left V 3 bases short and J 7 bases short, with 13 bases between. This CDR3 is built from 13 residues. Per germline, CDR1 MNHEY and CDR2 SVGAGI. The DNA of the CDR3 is TGTGCCAGCAGTTATCCGGGGGCGGGGGAGCAGTACTTC. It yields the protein CASSYPGAGEQYF.

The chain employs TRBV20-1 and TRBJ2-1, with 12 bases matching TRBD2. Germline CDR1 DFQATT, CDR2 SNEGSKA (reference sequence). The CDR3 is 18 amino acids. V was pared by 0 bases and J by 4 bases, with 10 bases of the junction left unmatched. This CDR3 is CSARDPLAGGPGYNEQFF. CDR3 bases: TGCAGTGCTAGAGATCCCCTAGCGGGAGGGCCAGGGTACAATGAGCAGTTCTTC.

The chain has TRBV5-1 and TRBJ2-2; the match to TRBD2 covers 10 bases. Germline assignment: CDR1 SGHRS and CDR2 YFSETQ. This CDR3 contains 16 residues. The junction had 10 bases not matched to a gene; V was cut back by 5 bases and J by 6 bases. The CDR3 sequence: CASSSPLAGVPGELFF. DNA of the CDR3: TGCGCCAGCAGTTCCCCCCTAGCGGGAGTCCCCGGGGAGCTGTTTTTT.

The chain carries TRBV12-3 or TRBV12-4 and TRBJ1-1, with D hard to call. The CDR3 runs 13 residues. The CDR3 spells CATQRSMNTEAFF. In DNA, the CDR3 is TGTGCTACACAGAGGTCAATGAACACTGAAGCTTTCTTT.

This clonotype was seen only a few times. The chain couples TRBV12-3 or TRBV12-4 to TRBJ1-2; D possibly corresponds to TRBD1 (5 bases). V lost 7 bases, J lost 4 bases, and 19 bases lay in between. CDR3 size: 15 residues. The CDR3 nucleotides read TGTGCCAGCAAACAATCATACGGGGCCTCCTATGGCTACACCTTC. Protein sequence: CASKQSYGASYGYTF.

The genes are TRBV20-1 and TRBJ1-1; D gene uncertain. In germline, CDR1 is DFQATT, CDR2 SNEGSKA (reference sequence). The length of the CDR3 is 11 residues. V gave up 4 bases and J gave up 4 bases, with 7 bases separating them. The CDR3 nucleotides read TGCAGTGCTATCTCCCTCACTGAAGCTTTCTTT. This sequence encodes CSAISLTEAFF.

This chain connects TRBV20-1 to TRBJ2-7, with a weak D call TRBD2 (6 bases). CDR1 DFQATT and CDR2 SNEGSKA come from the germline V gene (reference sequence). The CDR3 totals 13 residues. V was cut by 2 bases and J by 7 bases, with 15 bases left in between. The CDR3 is CSARPAGTWEQYF. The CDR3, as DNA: TGCAGTGCTAGACCTGCGGGAACGTGGGAGCAGTACTTC.

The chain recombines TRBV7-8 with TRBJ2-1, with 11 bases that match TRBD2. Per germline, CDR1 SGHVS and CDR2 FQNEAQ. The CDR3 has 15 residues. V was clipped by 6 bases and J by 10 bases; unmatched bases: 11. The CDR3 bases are TGTGCCAGCAGACGGGGGGGGGGACTAGCGGTGGAGCAGTTCTTC. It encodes CASRRGGGLAVEQFF.

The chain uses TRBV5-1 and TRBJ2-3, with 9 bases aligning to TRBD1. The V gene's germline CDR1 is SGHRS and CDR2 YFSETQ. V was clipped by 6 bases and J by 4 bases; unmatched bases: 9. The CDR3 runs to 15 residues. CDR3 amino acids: CASKSGTGSPDTQYF. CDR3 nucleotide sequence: TGCGCCAGCAAATCGGGGACAGGGTCTCCAGATACGCAGTATTTT.